Listed below are T cell receptor beta chains from one sample, sequenced in a study of CD8 T cells in Susac syndrome. TCRdb independently ran MiXCR on the immunoSEQ multiplex PCR reads; one entry per CDR3 protein. The profile shows some 170,000 distinct CDR3 sequences, less than 95% of them singletons. Sequenced material: CD4+ T cells from PBMCs. These receptors were collected from a human donor in good health. Both conserved end residues are part of each CDR3. D genes are given only for firm matches. Only part of the rows carry a size: once, few, many, or a class if the clone is expanded.

d_call clone_size j_call v_call cdr3_aa cdr3_nt
TRBD1 . TRBJ2-1 TRBV29-1 CSALQGEQFF TGCAGCGCACTACAGGGGGAGCAGTTCTTC
. once TRBJ2-3 TRBV29-1 CSVVRGRDRGTDTQYF TGCAGCGTTGTGAGAGGGCGGGACAGAGGCACAGATACGCAGTATTTT
TRBD2 . TRBJ2-1 TRBV20-1 CSATQSGSGGNEQFF TGCAGTGCAACTCAGAGCGGGAGTGGTGGTAATGAGCAGTTCTTC
TRBD1 . TRBJ1-5 TRBV20-1 CSARTPGGQPQHF TGCAGTGCTAGGACTCCAGGGGGGCAGCCCCAGCATTTT
. . TRBJ2-1 TRBV19 CASSIGVGRGPNEQFF TGTGCCAGTAGTATAGGGGTAGGGCGGGGACCCAATGAGCAGTTCTTC
. once TRBJ2-7 TRBV29-1 CSVEKGGVREQYF TGCAGCGTTGAAAAGGGGGGGGTTCGTGAGCAGTACTTC
TRBD2 once TRBJ2-7 TRBV5-4 CASTLAGSYEQYF TGTGCCAGCACCCTAGCGGGATCTTACGAGCAGTACTTC
. . TRBJ1-5 TRBV18 CASSPERGQPQHF TGTGCCAGCTCACCCGAAAGGGGTCAGCCCCAGCATTTT
. . TRBJ1-1 TRBV20-1 CSARWGPDTEAFF TGCAGTGCTAGGTGGGGGCCGGACACTGAAGCTTTCTTT
. . TRBJ1-5 TRBV7-9 CASSLNGQPQHF TGTGCCAGCAGCTTAAATGGCCAGCCCCAGCATTTT
TRBD1 . TRBJ2-7 TRBV20-1 CSGTGASSYEQYF TGCAGTGGCACAGGGGCCAGCTCCTACGAGCAGTACTTC
. . TRBJ1-1 TRBV7-2 CASSHRLEGTEAFF TGTGCCAGCAGCCACCGACTGGAAGGCACTGAAGCTTTCTTT
TRBD2 . TRBJ2-1 TRBV27 CASSQFSGRGSYNEQFF TGTGCCAGCAGTCAGTTTAGCGGGAGAGGGTCCTACAATGAGCAGTTCTTC
. . TRBJ1-1 TRBV28 CASRPRGVAEAFF TGTGCCAGCAGGCCCAGGGGTGTCGCTGAAGCTTTCTTT
TRBD2 . TRBJ2-7 TRBV5-1 CASSLRAKASGEQYF TGCGCCAGCAGCTTGAGAGCCAAAGCTAGCGGGGAGCAGTACTTC
. . TRBJ1-1 TRBV4-1 CASSRDLLGSGWTEAFF TGCGCCAGCAGCCGAGACCTCCTCGGGTCGGGTTGGACTGAAGCTTTCTTT
TRBD2 . TRBJ2-2 TRBV30 CAWRHPRGGRSQYTGELFF TGTGCCTGGAGACACCCCCGTGGCGGGAGGTCACAATACACCGGGGAGCTGTTTTTT
. once TRBJ1-5 TRBV18 CASSAGNQPQHF TGTGCCAGCTCAGCAGGGAATCAGCCCCAGCATTTT
. . TRBJ2-3 TRBV29-1 CSAHRVQPTDTQYF TGCAGCGCCCACCGGGTCCAGCCGACAGATACGCAGTATTTT
TRBD1 . TRBJ1-2 TRBV30 CAWFDRGLTYGYTF TGTGCCTGGTTCGACAGGGGGCTTACCTATGGCTACACCTTC
TRBD1 few TRBJ1-5 TRBV5-4 CASSLQGFNQPQHF TGTGCCAGCAGCTTACAGGGGTTCAATCAGCCCCAGCATTTT
. . TRBJ2-7 TRBV7-2 CASSFIVSYEQYF TGTGCCAGCAGCTTTATAGTATCCTACGAGCAGTACTTC
TRBD1 . TRBJ2-1 TRBV6-2/TRBV6-3 CASSQDRVNEQFF TGTGCCAGCAGCCAGGACAGGGTCAATGAGCAGTTCTTC
TRBD1 . TRBJ1-2 TRBV12-3/TRBV12-4 CASRADRDYGYTF TGTGCCAGCAGAGCGGACAGGGACTATGGCTACACCTTC
TRBD1 . TRBJ2-3 TRBV20-1 CSARDLQGGSDTQYF TGCAGTGCTAGAGACCTACAGGGGGGATCAGATACGCAGTATTTT
. . TRBJ2-1 TRBV29-1 CSVVVYNEQFF TGCAGCGTTGTTGTCTACAATGAGCAGTTCTTC
TRBD1 . TRBJ1-4 TRBV29-1 CSVLDRVSNEKLFF TGCAGCGTACTCGACAGGGTTTCTAATGAAAAACTGTTTTTT
. . TRBJ2-3 TRBV7-2 CASSTQGQSTDTQYF TGTGCCAGCAGCACGCAGGGACAAAGCACAGATACGCAGTATTTT
TRBD1 . TRBJ2-7 TRBV19 CASSIGTGKYEQYF TGTGCCAGTAGTATAGGGACAGGAAAGTACGAGCAGTACTTC
. . TRBJ2-1 TRBV30 CAWSGGTSYNEQFF TGTGCCTGGAGTGGGGGGACAAGCTACAATGAGCAGTTCTTC
TRBD2 . TRBJ2-7 TRBV30 CAWTSGRASDEQYF TGTGCCTGGACTAGCGGGAGGGCCAGTGACGAGCAGTACTTC
. . TRBJ2-7 TRBV19 CASSTRRIEDEQYF TGTGCCAGTAGTACTAGGAGAATAGAGGACGAGCAGTACTTC
. . TRBJ1-1 TRBV4-3 CASSQDFRGGEDTEAFF TGCGCCAGCAGCCAAGATTTCCGAGGTGGGGAGGACACTGAAGCTTTCTTT
. . TRBJ2-4 TRBV4-2 CASSQEGNLPKNIQYF TGTGCCAGCAGCCAAGAAGGAAATCTCCCCAAAAACATTCAGTACTTC
TRBD2 . TRBJ2-1 TRBV4-3 CASSRTSGGFEQFF TGCGCCAGCAGCAGGACTAGCGGTGGTTTTGAGCAGTTCTTC
. . TRBJ1-1 TRBV7-9 CASSIWGTTEAFF TGTGCCAGCAGCATATGGGGTACTACTGAAGCTTTCTTT
. . TRBJ2-2 TRBV29-1 CSVSPSARGSGELFF TGCAGCGTTTCCCCTAGCGCGAGAGGGTCCGGGGAGCTGTTTTTT
TRBD2 . TRBJ2-1 TRBV20-1 CSARHRTSGRASYNEQFF TGCAGTGCTAGACACAGGACTAGCGGGAGGGCCTCCTACAATGAGCAGTTCTTC
. . TRBJ2-3 TRBV9 CASCDGGSTDTQYF TGTGCCAGCTGCGACGGAGGCTCCACAGATACGCAGTATTTT
. . TRBJ1-4 TRBV7-2 CASSPRGGNEKLFF TGTGCCAGCAGCCCTCGTGGGGGGAATGAAAAACTGTTTTTT
. . TRBJ2-7 TRBV20-1 CSAAPQYEQYF TGCAGTGCTGCCCCCCAATACGAGCAGTACTTC
. . TRBJ2-5 TRBV6-2/TRBV6-3 CASTVWGRETQYF TGTGCCAGCACTGTTTGGGGGAGAGAGACCCAGTACTTC
. . TRBJ2-1 TRBV7-8 CASSPHDNEQFF TGTGCCAGCAGCCCTCACGACAATGAGCAGTTCTTC
TRBD1 . TRBJ2-7 TRBV20-1 CSAIPGQGTTEQYF TGCAGTGCCATTCCGGGACAGGGGACTACCGAGCAGTACTTC
. . TRBJ2-1 TRBV3-1 CASSRVLGSSYNEQFF TGTGCCAGCAGCCGTGTACTAGGGAGCTCCTACAATGAGCAGTTCTTC
. once TRBJ1-6 TRBV15 CATSSTTNSPLHF TGTGCCACCAGCAGTACCACCAATTCACCCCTCCACTTT
TRBD1 few TRBJ2-7 TRBV18 CASSPPGTAYEQYF TGTGCCAGCTCACCACCGGGGACAGCCTACGAGCAGTACTTC
TRBD2 . TRBJ2-1 TRBV29-1 CSVMPVTSGSLVYNEQFF TGCAGCGTTATGCCTGTGACTAGCGGGAGCCTTGTCTACAATGAGCAGTTCTTC
. . TRBJ2-7 TRBV27 CASSEFGPAYEQYF TGTGCCAGCAGTGAATTTGGGCCCGCCTACGAGCAGTACTTC
. . TRBJ1-2 TRBV24-1 CATSAPGNYGYTF TGTGCCACCAGTGCACCCGGGAACTATGGCTACACCTTC
TRBD1 . TRBJ2-3 TRBV29-1 CSVGATGSDTQYF TGCAGCGTTGGGGCGACAGGGTCGGATACGCAGTATTTT
TRBD1 . TRBJ1-5 TRBV27 CASSPRTGIVNQPQHF TGTGCCAGCAGTCCCCGGACAGGAATCGTCAATCAGCCCCAGCATTTT
TRBD2 . TRBJ2-7 TRBV4-2 CASSPLGIAGANYEQYF TGTGCCAGCAGCCCCTTGGGAATAGCGGGAGCTAACTACGAGCAGTACTTC
TRBD1 . TRBJ2-2 TRBV20-1 CSARSTGVGELFF TGCAGTGCTAGATCGACAGGGGTCGGGGAGCTGTTTTTT
. once TRBJ2-7 TRBV3-1 CASSQRIEQYF TGTGCCAGCAGCCAACGGATTGAGCAGTACTTC
. . TRBJ1-4 TRBV28 CASSIPGTYATNEKLFF TGTGCCAGCAGTATCCCCGGGACTTATGCAACTAATGAAAAACTGTTTTTT
. . TRBJ1-3 TRBV6-5 CASSYFGLGSGNTIYF TGTGCCAGCAGTTACTTCGGCTTGGGCTCTGGAAACACCATATATTTT